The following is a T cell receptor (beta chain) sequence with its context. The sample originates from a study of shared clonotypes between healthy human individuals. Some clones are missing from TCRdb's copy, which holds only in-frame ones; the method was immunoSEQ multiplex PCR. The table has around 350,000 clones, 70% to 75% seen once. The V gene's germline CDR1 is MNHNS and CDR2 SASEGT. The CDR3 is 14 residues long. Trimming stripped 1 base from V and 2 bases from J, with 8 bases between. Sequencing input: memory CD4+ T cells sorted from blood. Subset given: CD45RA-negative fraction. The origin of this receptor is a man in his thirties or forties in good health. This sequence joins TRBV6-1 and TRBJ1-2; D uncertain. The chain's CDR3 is CASSEVIVNYGYTF. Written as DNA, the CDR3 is TGTGCCAGCAGTGAAGTAATCGTGAACTATGGCTACACCTTC.